This section outlines one T cell receptor (beta chain) sequence together with its context. What it recognizes is unknown. This sample is part of a study of long-term antiretroviral therapy in people with HIV. Survey level was the resolution at which the v3.0 immunoSEQ assay ran. Here immunoSEQ multiplex PCR was the method, and the copy in TCRdb shows in-frame clones only, minus some. In the table there are more than 35,000 clones, about 88% of which are singletons. Study-wide results and limits: Transplant donor controls retained higher diversity, though diversity increased after ART.

CDR1 is WNHNN and CDR2 is SYGVQD in the germline V gene (reference sequence). V shed 2 bases and J 3 bases; nucleotides not matched to a gene: 11. CDR3 length: 17 amino acids. Sequences were derived from unsorted PBMCs, sampled just before starting antiretroviral therapy. This clonotype was sampled from a woman between 18 and 29 years old with HIV. This sequence joins TRBV10-1 and TRBJ2-7, with 9 bases identical to TRBD2. CDR3 DNA sequence: TGCGCCAGCAGTGAGCCCCCGGCCGCTAGCGGGAACTACGAGCAGTACTTC. It yields the protein CASSEPPAASGNYEQYF.